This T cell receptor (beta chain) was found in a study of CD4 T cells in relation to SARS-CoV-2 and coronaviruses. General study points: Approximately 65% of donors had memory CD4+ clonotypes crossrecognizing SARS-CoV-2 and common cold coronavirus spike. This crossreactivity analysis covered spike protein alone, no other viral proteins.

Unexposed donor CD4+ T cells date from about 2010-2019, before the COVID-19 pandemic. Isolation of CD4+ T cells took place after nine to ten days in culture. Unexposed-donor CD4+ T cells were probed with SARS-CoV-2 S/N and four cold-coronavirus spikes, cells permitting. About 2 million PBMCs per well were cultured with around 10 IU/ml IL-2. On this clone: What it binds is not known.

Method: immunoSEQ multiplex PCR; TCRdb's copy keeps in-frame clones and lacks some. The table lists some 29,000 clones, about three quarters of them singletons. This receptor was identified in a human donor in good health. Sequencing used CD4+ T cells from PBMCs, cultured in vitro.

The CDR3 nucleotides read TGTGCCAGCTCACCGCCAGGGCAGGTGGGGCCCCAGCATTTT. Amino acid sequence: CASSPPGQVGPQHF. The rearrangement uses TRBV18 and TRBJ1-5; tentative D call: TRBD1 (5 bases). The CDR3 totals 14 residues. Trimming cost V 3 bases and J 9 bases, with 15 bases left between them. CDR1 is KGHSH, CDR2 LQKENI, per germline.